This TCR beta chain was observed in a study of blood T cell repertoires in COVID-19. Profiled with immunoSEQ multiplex PCR; TCRdb holds only in-frame clones, not every one. The sample has roughly 58,000 clones; under 80% are singletons. Shortly before study entry, within 2 weeks, exposed participants had met a COVID-19 case. The germline gives CDR1 LNHDA, CDR2 SQIVND (reference sequence). This CDR3 region has 13 residues. V dropped 6 bases and J dropped 3 bases, with 8 bases sitting between them. This chain links TRBV19 with TRBJ2-2; D gene uncertain. This TCR was sampled from a woman in her sixties who had been exposed to COVID-19. The material sequenced was PBMCs or T cells enriched from blood (not recorded which). The CDR3 nucleotides are TGTGCCAGTAGCGGTCGGTACACCGGGGAGCTGTTTTTT. It yields the protein CASSGRYTGELFF.